The clone carrying this T cell receptor (beta chain) was seen ten or more times. Its specificity is unknown. A single record per CDR3 protein comes from TCRdb applying MiXCR to the reads. The table records more than 95,000 distinct CDR3 sequences, more than 25% of them present only once. These data originate in a study of T cell repertoires in cytomegalovirus infection. The overall study: Peptides in the study included HLA-C-restricted and HLA-B-restricted CMV epitopes. Based on public TCR beta signatures, there were indications of CMV infection and of a matching HLA type.

Study-wide results and limits: Within the response measured ex vivo, HLA-C-restricted CMV-specific TCR beta clonotypes were dominant. CMV carriers having the relevant HLA were flagged by cumulative public TCR beta family frequency.

Sequencing used CD8+ T cells from cultured PBMCs, obtained from culture after CMV antigen stimulation. The origin of this receptor is a human donor in good health (CMV status not recorded). Some clones in this sample may be carry-over from other donors' samples.

CDR3 coding DNA: TGTGCCAGCAGCTTGGTCGGGGCGGATGAGGCTTTCTTT. Protein product: CASSLVGADEAFF. The chain joins TRBV5-4 to TRBJ1-1, with D tentatively TRBD1 (5 bases). The germline gives CDR1 SGHNT, CDR2 YYREEE (reference sequence). The CDR3 consists of 13 residues. Trimming took 0 bases from V and 11 from J, leaving 14 bases between them.